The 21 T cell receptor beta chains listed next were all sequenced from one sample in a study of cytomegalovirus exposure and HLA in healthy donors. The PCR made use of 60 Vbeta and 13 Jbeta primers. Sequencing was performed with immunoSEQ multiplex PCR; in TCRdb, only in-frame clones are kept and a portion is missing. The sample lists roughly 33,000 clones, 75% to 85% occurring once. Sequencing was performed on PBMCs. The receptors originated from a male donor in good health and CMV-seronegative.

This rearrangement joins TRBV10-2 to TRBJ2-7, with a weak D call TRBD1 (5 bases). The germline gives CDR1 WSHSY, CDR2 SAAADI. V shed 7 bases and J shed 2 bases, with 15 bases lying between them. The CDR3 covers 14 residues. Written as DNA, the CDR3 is TGCGCCAGCACTGGACACCTCAAGCCCTACGAGCAGTACTTC. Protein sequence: CASTGHLKPYEQYF.

CDR3 in DNA: TGCAGCGTTGAAGTTCAGGGGTCCGGGGCCAACGTCCTGACTTTC. This translates into CSVEVQGSGANVLTF. This rearrangement joins TRBV29-1 to TRBJ2-6; perhaps TRBD1 as D (6 bases). The germline V gene has CDR1 SQVTM and CDR2 ANQGSEA. The length of the CDR3 is 15 residues. V lost 1 base, J lost 4 bases, and 11 bases lay in between.

DNA for the CDR3: TGTGCCAGCAGCTTAGGGGACAGGATGGAAGCTTTCTTT. Residues: CASSLGDRMEAFF. The V and J genes are TRBV5-4 and TRBJ1-1; TRBD1 agrees at 8 bases. This CDR3 contains 13 residues. The junction had 5 bases not matched to a gene; V was cut back by 2 bases and J by 8 bases. Germline lookup yields CDR1 SGHNT and CDR2 YYREEE (reference sequence).

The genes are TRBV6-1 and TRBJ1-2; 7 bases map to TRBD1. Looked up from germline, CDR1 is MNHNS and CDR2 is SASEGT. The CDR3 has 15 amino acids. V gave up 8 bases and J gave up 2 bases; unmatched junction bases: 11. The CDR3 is CASSVLTGLNYGYTF. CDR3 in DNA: TGTGCCAGCTCTGTTCTGACAGGGCTAAACTATGGCTACACCTTC.

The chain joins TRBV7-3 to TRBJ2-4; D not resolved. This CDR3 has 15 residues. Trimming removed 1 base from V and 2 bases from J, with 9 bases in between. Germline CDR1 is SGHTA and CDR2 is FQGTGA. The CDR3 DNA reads TGTGCCAGCAGCTTAAACACAGCTTCCAAAAACATTCAGTACTTC. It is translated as CASSLNTASKNIQYF.

CDR3 protein: CASSLLLQETQYF. The CDR3 DNA is TGTGCCAGCAGCTTACTTCTGCAAGAGACCCAGTACTTC. The chain links TRBV7-2 to TRBJ2-5; D call uncertain. Germline V gives CDR1 SGHTA, CDR2 FQGNSA. The CDR3 extends over 13 amino acids. The V end was cut by 2 bases, the J end by 2 bases, with 6 bases between.

Written as DNA, the CDR3 is TGTGCCAGCAACGACGGACAGGGATCCGGGGAGCTGTTTTTT. Translated: CASNDGQGSGELFF. This sequence joins TRBV6-4 and TRBJ2-2; 8 bases agree with TRBD1. CDR1 MRHNA and CDR2 SNTAGT come from the germline V gene. The CDR3 is 14 residues long. V was clipped by 7 bases and J by 6 bases; unmatched bases: 7.

The CDR3: CASSGAGTEAFF. The CDR3 nucleotides are TGTGCCAGCAGCGGTGCGGGGACTGAAGCTTTCTTT. The J gene is TRBJ1-1, the V gene TRBV5-6, with D hard to call. CDR1 is SGHDT, CDR2 YYEEEE, per germline. The CDR3 length is 12 residues. Trimming pared 4 bases from V and 5 bases from J, leaving 9 bases between.

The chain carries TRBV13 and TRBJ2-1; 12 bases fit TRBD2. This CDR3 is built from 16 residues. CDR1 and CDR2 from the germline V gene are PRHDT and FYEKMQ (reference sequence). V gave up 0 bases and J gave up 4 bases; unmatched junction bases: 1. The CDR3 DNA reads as TGTGCCAGCAGCTTAGGGACTAGCGGGAGTTACAATGAGCAGTTCTTC. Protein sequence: CASSLGTSGSYNEQFF.

The CDR3 region is CASSDHDRGRETQYF. CDR3 DNA: TGCGCCAGCAGTGATCACGACAGGGGCCGAGAGACCCAGTACTTC. The V call is TRBV10-1, the J call TRBJ2-5; 8 nucleotides match TRBD1. Trimming at V came to 3 bases and at J to 4 bases, leaving 7 bases not matched to a gene. The CDR3 runs 15 residues. Germline V CDR1 and CDR2: WNHNN, SYGVQD (reference sequence).

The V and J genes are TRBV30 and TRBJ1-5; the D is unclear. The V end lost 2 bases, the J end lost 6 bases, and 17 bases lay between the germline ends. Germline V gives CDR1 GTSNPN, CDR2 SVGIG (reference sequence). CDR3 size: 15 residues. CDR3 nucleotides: TGTGCCTGGAGTAGTTGGATGGGCGAGGGTCAGCCCCAGCATTTT. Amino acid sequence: CAWSSWMGEGQPQHF.

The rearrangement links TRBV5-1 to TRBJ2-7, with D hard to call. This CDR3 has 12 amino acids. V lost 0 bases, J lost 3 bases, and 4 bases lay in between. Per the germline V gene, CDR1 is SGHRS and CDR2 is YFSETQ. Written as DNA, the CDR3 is TGCGCCAGCAGCTTGGATAACTACGAGCAGTACTTC. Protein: CASSLDNYEQYF.

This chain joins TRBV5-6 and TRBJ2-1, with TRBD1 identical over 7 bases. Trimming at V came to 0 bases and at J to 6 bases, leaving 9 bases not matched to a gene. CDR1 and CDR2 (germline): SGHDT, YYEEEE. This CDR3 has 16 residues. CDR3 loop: CASSLGQGYRSNEQFF. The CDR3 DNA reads TGTGCCAGCAGCTTGGGACAGGGATACCGATCCAATGAGCAGTTCTTC.

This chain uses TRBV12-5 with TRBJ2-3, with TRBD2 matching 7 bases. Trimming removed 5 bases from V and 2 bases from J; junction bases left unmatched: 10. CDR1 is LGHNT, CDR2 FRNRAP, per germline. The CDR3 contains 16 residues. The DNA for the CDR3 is TGTGCTAGTGGTGAAACTCTAGCGGCAGACACAGATACGCAGTATTTT. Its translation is CASGETLAADTDTQYF.

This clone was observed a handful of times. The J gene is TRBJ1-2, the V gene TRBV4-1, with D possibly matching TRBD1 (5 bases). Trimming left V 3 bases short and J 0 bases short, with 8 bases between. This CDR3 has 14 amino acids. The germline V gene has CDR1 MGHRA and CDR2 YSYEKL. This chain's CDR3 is CASSQATANYGYTF. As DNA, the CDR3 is TGCGCCAGCAGCCAGGCGACAGCTAACTATGGCTACACCTTC.

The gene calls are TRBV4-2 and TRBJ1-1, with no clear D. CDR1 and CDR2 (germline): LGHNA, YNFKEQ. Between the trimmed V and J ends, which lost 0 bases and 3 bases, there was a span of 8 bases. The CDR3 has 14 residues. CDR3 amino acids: CASSQDRVDTEAFF. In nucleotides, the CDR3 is TGTGCCAGCAGCCAAGATCGGGTCGACACTGAAGCTTTCTTT.

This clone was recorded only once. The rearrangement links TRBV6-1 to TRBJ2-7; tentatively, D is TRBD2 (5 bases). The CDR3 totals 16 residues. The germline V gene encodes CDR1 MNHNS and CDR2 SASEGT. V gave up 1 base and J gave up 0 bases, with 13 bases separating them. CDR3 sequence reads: CASSEDRGSSSYEQYF. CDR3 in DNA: TGTGCCAGCAGTGAAGATCGGGGTAGTAGCTCCTACGAGCAGTACTTC.

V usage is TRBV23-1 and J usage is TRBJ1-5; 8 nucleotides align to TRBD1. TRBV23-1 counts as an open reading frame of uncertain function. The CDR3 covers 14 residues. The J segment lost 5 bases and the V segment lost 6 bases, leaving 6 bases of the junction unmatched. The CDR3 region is CASSRDRRHQPQHF. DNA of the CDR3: TGCGCCAGCAGCCGGGACAGGCGACATCAGCCCCAGCATTTT.

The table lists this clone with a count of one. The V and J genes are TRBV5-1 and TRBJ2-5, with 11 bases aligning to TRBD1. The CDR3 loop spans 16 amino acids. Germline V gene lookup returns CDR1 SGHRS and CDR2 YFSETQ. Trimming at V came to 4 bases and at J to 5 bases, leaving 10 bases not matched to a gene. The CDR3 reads CASSPTGTGGGETQYF. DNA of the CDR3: TGCGCCAGCAGCCCAACGGGGACAGGGGGTGGGGAGACCCAGTACTTC.

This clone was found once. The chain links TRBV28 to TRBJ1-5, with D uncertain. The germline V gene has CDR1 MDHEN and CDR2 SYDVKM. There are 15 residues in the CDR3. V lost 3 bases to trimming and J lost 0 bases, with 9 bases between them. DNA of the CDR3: TGTGCCAGCAGTTTCGGAGGAATTAGCAATCAGCCCCAGCATTTT. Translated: CASSFGGISNQPQHF.

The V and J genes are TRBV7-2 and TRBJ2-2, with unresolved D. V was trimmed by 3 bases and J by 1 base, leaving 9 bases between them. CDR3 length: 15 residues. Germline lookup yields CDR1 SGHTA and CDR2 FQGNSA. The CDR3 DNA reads TGTGCCAGCAGCTTGACGACAATGAACACCGGGGAGCTGTTTTTT. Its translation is CASSLTTMNTGELFF.